The 14 T cell receptor beta chains below all came from one sample that was sequenced in a study of human T cells and chemical hapten exposure. Indicated time point: pre-sensitization, week 0. Noted treatment: therapeutic diphenylcyclopropenone sensitization with weekly scalp DPC. Unfractionated whole blood was the source of the extracted total RNA. MiXCR, run by TCRdb on the RACE reads, gives a single entry per CDR3 protein. The sample consists of around 33,000 distinct CDR3 sequences, approximately 12% of them appearing once. Material: whole blood, obtained in connection with sensitization to the hapten diphenylcyclopropenone (DPC). All receptors derive from a woman between 40 and 55 years old with alopecia areata. Some clones in this sample may be carry-over from other donors' samples.

This chain connects TRBV3-1 to TRBJ2-1; D tentatively fits TRBD1 or TRBD2 (6 bases each). CDR1 and CDR2 (germline): LGHDT, YNNKEL (reference sequence). The CDR3 runs 14 residues. V lost 2 bases, J lost 7 bases, and 12 bases lay in between. The CDR3 spells CASSQPRRGNEQFF. DNA for the CDR3: TGTGCCAGCAGCCAACCAAGGAGGGGGAATGAGCAGTTCTTC.

There are many counts of this clonotype. V is TRBV7-3 and J is TRBJ1-1; a weak D match, TRBD1 (6 bases). The CDR3 is 13 amino acids. Germline V gene data show CDR1 as SGHTA and CDR2 as FQGTGA. V was shortened by 5 bases and J by 2 bases, with 9 bases between the two germline ends. Here the CDR3 reads CASSLDRNTEAFF. CDR3 DNA sequence: TGTGCCAGCAGCCTGGACAGAAACACTGAAGCTTTCTTT.

This clonotype came up a few times. CDR3 sequence: CASSQASGQGGGYTF. Here the CDR3 DNA reads TGCGCCAGCAGCCAGGCCTCCGGACAGGGTGGCGGCTACACCTTC. The rearrangement uses TRBV4-1 and TRBJ1-2; the match to TRBD1 covers 8 bases. This CDR3 is built from 15 residues. CDR1 and CDR2 (germline): MGHRA, YSYEKL. V gave up 3 bases and J gave up 8 bases; unmatched junction bases: 11.

Ten or more counts support this clonotype. CDR3 protein: CASSLGTAGTSGRGAFF. The CDR3 nucleotides are TGCGCCAGCAGCCTCGGGACAGCGGGGACTAGCGGGCGAGGGGCGTTCTTC. This chain joins TRBV4-1 and TRBJ2-1; 12 bases align to TRBD2. The CDR3 covers 17 residues. The germline V gene has CDR1 MGHRA and CDR2 YSYEKL. The J segment lost 15 bases and the V segment lost 4 bases, leaving 19 bases of the junction unmatched.

The rearrangement joins TRBV28 to TRBJ1-1, with 7 bases matching TRBD1. V lost 7 bases, J lost 6 bases, and 5 bases stayed unmatched. The CDR3 totals 12 residues. Germline V gene data show CDR1 as MDHEN and CDR2 as SYDVKM. The CDR3 region has the DNA TGTGCCAGCACTAAGGACAGGTCTGAAGCTTTCTTT. Residues: CASTKDRSEAFF.

The rearrangement links TRBV28 to TRBJ1-2, with TRBD1 as a possible D gene (6 bases). Germline CDR1 is MDHEN and CDR2 is SYDVKM. The CDR3 covers 12 residues. V lost 5 bases, J lost 2 bases, and 6 bases lay in between. In DNA form, the CDR3 reads TGTGCCAGCAGTACAGGGAACTATGGCTACACCTTC. Encoded protein: CASSTGNYGYTF.

The chain couples TRBV29-1 to TRBJ2-5, with 8 bases aligning to TRBD1. The CDR3 loop spans 12 amino acids. The ends lost 7 bases at V and 3 bases at J; junction bases unmatched: 4. The germline V gene has CDR1 SQVTM and CDR2 ANQGSEA. For the CDR3, the DNA is TGCAGCGGTGGGACAGGAAAAGAGACCCAGTACTTC. Protein sequence: CSGGTGKETQYF.

This clonotype was detected ten times or more. J is TRBJ1-6 and V is TRBV7-9; no clear D. Germline V gives CDR1 SEHNR, CDR2 FQNEAQ (reference sequence). V lost 1 base and J lost 10, with 14 bases in between. The length of the CDR3 is 15 residues. The CDR3 sequence: CASSLEVSGGSPLHF. In DNA, the CDR3 is TGTGCCAGCAGCTTAGAAGTGAGCGGAGGATCACCCCTCCACTTT.

At least ten counts were recorded for this clonotype. V usage is TRBV6-1 and J usage is TRBJ2-1; no clear D gene. Looked up from germline, CDR1 is MNHNS and CDR2 is SASEGT. The V and J ends lost 6 bases and 5 bases respectively, with 14 bases between them. The CDR3 is 14 amino acids. The CDR3 nucleotides read TGTGCCAGCAGAATGACACCTTCTGACAATGAGCAGTTCTTC. It encodes CASRMTPSDNEQFF.

This sequence joins TRBV20-1 and TRBJ2-3; 7 bases align to TRBD2. The germline V gene encodes CDR1 DFQATT and CDR2 SNEGSKA (reference sequence). Losses at the gene ends were 6 bases for V and 6 bases for J; bases not matched to a gene: 9. CDR3 length: 13 amino acids. The CDR3 bases are TGCAGTGCCCCACAAAGCGGGGTCGATACGCAGTATTTT. This encodes CSAPQSGVDTQYF.

This clonotype showed up just a few times. This rearrangement joins TRBV5-1 to TRBJ2-1; the D is unclear. Trimming removed 0 bases from V and 8 bases from J, with 6 bases in between. Per the germline V gene, CDR1 is SGHRS and CDR2 is YFSETQ. The CDR3 spans 12 residues. CDR3 sequence reads: CASSLGLDEQFF. As DNA, the CDR3 is TGCGCCAGCAGCTTGGGGTTGGATGAGCAGTTCTTC.

This clonotype was observed a few times. The chain recombines TRBV2 with TRBJ2-2, with 9 bases identical to TRBD1. CDR3 size: 16 residues. J was trimmed by 7 bases and V by 6 bases; bases with no gene match: 12. Germline lookup yields CDR1 SNHLY and CDR2 FYNNEI. CDR3 DNA sequence: TGTGCCAGCAGAACGCCCGGGACAGGGAGTGACGGGGAGCTGTTTTTT. As protein: CASRTPGTGSDGELFF.

This clonotype was observed at least ten times. The chain recombines TRBV7-8 with TRBJ2-1; TRBD2 agrees at 9 bases. From germline, CDR1 is SGHVS and CDR2 FQNEAQ. The CDR3 covers 15 residues. V lost 1 base, J lost 4 bases, and 2 bases stayed unmatched. CDR3 protein: CASSLGSGGYNEQFF. CDR3 nucleotide sequence: TGTGCCAGCAGCTTAGGAAGCGGGGGGTACAATGAGCAGTTCTTC.

This clonotype has only a few counts. The chain has TRBV7-9 and TRBJ2-2; D perhaps matches TRBD2 (6 bases). Germline lookup yields CDR1 SEHNR and CDR2 FQNEAQ (reference sequence). V lost 4 bases and J lost 4, with 16 bases in between. This CDR3 comprises 16 residues. This chain's CDR3 is CASSSRPAGSTGELFF. The CDR3 DNA sequence: TGTGCCAGCAGCTCGCGTCCCGCGGGGAGCACCGGGGAGCTGTTTTTT.